These 26 T cell receptor beta chains originate from one sample sequenced in a study of PD-L1 blockade in urothelial cancer (TCRdb year 2017). Libraries were constructed by the immunoSEQ multiplex PCR assay. TCRdb's version of the immuneACCESS table is confined to in-frame rearrangements and falls short of the full clone set. An unresolved V gene accounts for under half of the shortfall where checked; the remainder is of unknown origin. In this sample the table shows about 76,000 clones, around 90% of which occur a single time. About 0.91% of the sample belongs to the ten largest clones. Per the publication, the time point label means: peripheral blood 6 weeks after treatment start. The source was PBMCs, collected around atezolizumab (anti-PD-L1) treatment. All receptors derive from a woman aged 80 or older with urothelial cancer.

This sequence joins TRBV7-9 and TRBJ1-1, with a weak D call TRBD1 (5 bases). This CDR3 spans 15 amino acids. Germline values: CDR1 SEHNR, CDR2 FQNEAQ (reference sequence). V lost 1 base to trimming and J lost 0 bases, with 9 bases between them. CDR3 amino acids: CASSLEGIMNTEAFF. The CDR3 nucleotides read TGTGCCAGCAGCTTAGAGGGGATAATGAACACTGAAGCTTTCTTT.

This rearrangement joins TRBV2 to TRBJ2-2, with 7 nucleotides matching TRBD2. The CDR3 runs to 14 residues. The junction had 3 bases not matched to a gene; V was cut back by 7 bases and J by 1 base. Germline CDR1 SNHLY, CDR2 FYNNEI. DNA of the CDR3: TGTGCCAGCAAAGGCGGGAGGAACACCGGGGAGCTGTTTTTT. It encodes CASKGGRNTGELFF. Using reference TRBV2 and TRBJ2-2 for the parts outside the CDR3, the full variable domain is EPEVTQTPSHQVTQMGQEVILRCVPISNHLYFYWYRQILGQKVEFLVSFYNNEISEKSEIFDDQFSVERPDGSNFTLKIRSTKLEDSAMYFCASKGGRNTGELFFGEGSRLTVL.

The J gene is TRBJ2-7, the V gene TRBV29-1, with 8 bases aligning to TRBD2. The trim removed 3 bases at V and 8 bases at J, leaving 9 bases unmatched. The length of the CDR3 is 13 residues. Germline V gives CDR1 SQVTM, CDR2 ANQGSEA. DNA for the CDR3: TGCAGCGTTGAGACTAGCGTGGCGAGGAAGCAGTACTTC. Amino acid sequence: CSVETSVARKQYF.

V gene TRBV30 combines with J gene TRBJ2-2, with 10 bases identical to TRBD2. Germline V gives CDR1 GTSNPN, CDR2 SVGIG (reference sequence). This CDR3 contains 16 residues. V gave up 6 bases and J gave up 4 bases; unmatched junction bases: 11. The CDR3 loop is CACTASGRVGTGELFF. The DNA for the CDR3 is TGTGCCTGCACTGCGAGCGGGAGGGTCGGCACCGGGGAGCTGTTTTTT.

The chain combines TRBV28 with TRBJ2-7; 8 bases agree with TRBD2. Germline lookup yields CDR1 MDHEN and CDR2 SYDVKM. This CDR3 has 15 amino acids. With 6 bases clipped from V and 3 bases from J, the junction kept 10 bases outside the gene matches. The CDR3 region has the DNA TGTGCCAGCAGGACCGGGACTAGTCTGTTCTACGAGCAGTACTTC. It encodes CASRTGTSLFYEQYF.

This chain links TRBV28 with TRBJ1-5; 7 bases align to TRBD1. The germline gives CDR1 MDHEN, CDR2 SYDVKM. CDR3 length: 14 amino acids. The J segment lost 9 bases and the V segment lost 1 base, leaving 6 bases of the junction unmatched. CDR3 loop: CASSLLQGRVPQHF. CDR3 nucleotides: TGTGCCAGCAGTTTATTACAGGGGCGTGTGCCCCAGCATTTT. Drawing the rest from reference TRBV28 and TRBJ1-5, the complete variable domain is DVKVTQSSRYLVKRTGEKVFLECVQDMDHENMFWYRQDPGLGLRLIYFSYDVKMKEKGDIPEGYSVSREKKERFSLILESASTNQTSMYLCASSLLQGRVPQHFGDGTRLSIL.

The chain combines TRBV5-1 with TRBJ2-5; TRBD1 might be the D (6 bases). This CDR3 comprises 15 residues. Per the germline V gene, CDR1 is SGHRS and CDR2 is YFSETQ. Deletions cut 0 bases from V and 1 base from J, with 10 bases between. This CDR3 is CASSLARDIQETQYF. CDR3 nucleotide sequence: TGCGCCAGCAGCTTGGCCAGGGACATCCAAGAGACCCAGTACTTC.

V and J are TRBV5-1 and TRBJ2-5; 8 bases match TRBD1. This CDR3 spans 16 amino acids. From germline, CDR1 is SGHRS and CDR2 YFSETQ. The trim removed 2 bases at V and 2 bases at J, leaving 8 bases unmatched. The CDR3, as DNA: TGCGCCAGCAGCTTCGGCCAGGGGGCTGGACAAGAGACCCAGTACTTC. As protein: CASSFGQGAGQETQYF.

V usage is TRBV11-2 and J usage is TRBJ1-4; a possible D gene is TRBD1 (6 bases). Germline CDR1 reads SGHAT; CDR2 reads FQNNGV. CDR3 length: 14 residues. V was clipped by 1 base and J by 7 bases, with 10 bases between them. DNA of the CDR3: TGTGCCAGCAGCTTAGTAGGGGGAAGTGAAAAACTGTTTTTT. This codes for CASSLVGGSEKLFF. The variable domain in full, with the rest retrieved from reference TRBV11-2 and TRBJ1-4, is EAGVAQSPRYKIIEKRQSVAFWCNPISGHATLYWYQQILGQGPKLLIQFQNNGVVDDSQLPKDRFSAERLKGVDSTLKIQPAKLEDSAVYLCASSLVGGSEKLFFGSGTQLSVL.

The V gene is TRBV5-4, the J gene TRBJ2-1; the match to TRBD2 covers 12 bases. The germline V gene has CDR1 SGHNT and CDR2 YYREEE (reference sequence). After removal of 2 bases from V and 9 bases from J, the junction contained 6 bases not matched to a gene. The CDR3 covers 15 residues. The CDR3 DNA sequence: TGTGCCAGCAGCTTAGAACTAGCGGGAGGTAGTGAGCAGTTCTTC. Translated: CASSLELAGGSEQFF. The full variable domain, its missing parts supplied by reference TRBV5-4 and TRBJ2-1, is ETGVTQSPTHLIKTRGQQVTLRCSSQSGHNTVSWYQQALGQGPQFIFQYYREEENGRGNFPPRFSGLQFPNYSSELNVNALELDDSALYLCASSLELAGGSEQFFGPGTRLTVL.

The chain couples TRBV10-1 to TRBJ2-3, with a weak D call TRBD2 (8 bases). This CDR3 region has 18 residues. V lost 6 bases and J 3 bases, leaving 25 bases between the germline ends. In germline, CDR1 is WNHNN, CDR2 SYGVQD (reference sequence). The CDR3 is CASSPGGSGRVVTDTQYF. The DNA for the CDR3 is TGCGCCAGCAGCCCAGGGGGAAGCGGGAGAGTGGTTACAGATACGCAGTATTTT.

The rearrangement links TRBV27 to TRBJ2-4; D is possibly TRBD2 (5 bases). The CDR3 spans 15 residues. V was pared by 6 bases and J by 1 base, with 13 bases between. Germline CDR1 reads MNHEY; CDR2 reads SMNVEV (reference sequence). CDR3 region: CASRSLTGAKNIQYF. CDR3 in DNA: TGTGCCAGCAGGTCGTTGACGGGGGCCAAAAACATTCAGTACTTC.

This chain joins TRBV28 and TRBJ1-1, with 8 bases aligning to TRBD1. Germline loops: CDR1 MDHEN, CDR2 SYDVKM. V dropped 3 bases and J dropped 5; count of bases not matched to a gene: 14. The CDR3 spans 17 residues. The CDR3, as DNA: TGTGCCAGCAGTTTGGGGGGAACCGGGACAGGAATTACTGAAGCTTTCTTT. It codes for CASSLGGTGTGITEAFF. The full variable domain, rest sourced from reference TRBV28 and TRBJ1-1, is DVKVTQSSRYLVKRTGEKVFLECVQDMDHENMFWYRQDPGLGLRLIYFSYDVKMKEKGDIPEGYSVSREKKERFSLILESASTNQTSMYLCASSLGGTGTGITEAFFGQGTRLTVV.

V and J are TRBV19 and TRBJ2-3, with a tentative D call TRBD1 (6 bases). The V end was cut by 3 bases, the J end by 0 bases, with 10 bases between. The CDR3 loop spans 15 amino acids. Germline CDR1 is LNHDA and CDR2 is SQIVND (reference sequence). Written as DNA, the CDR3 is TGTGCCAGTAGTATCAGGGGTACAAGCACAGATACGCAGTATTTT. Translating it yields CASSIRGTSTDTQYF. The full variable domain, with the rest looked up from reference TRBV19 and TRBJ2-3, is DGGITQSPKYLFRKEGQNVTLSCEQNLNHDAMYWYRQDPGQGLRLIYYSQIVNDFQKGDIAEGYSVSREKKESFPLTVTSAQKNPTAFYLCASSIRGTSTDTQYFGPGTRLTVL.

The chain uses TRBV6-1 and TRBJ2-7, with 7 bases fitting TRBD1. CDR1 is MNHNS and CDR2 is SASEGT in the germline V gene. This CDR3 comprises 14 residues. The V and J ends lost 4 bases and 4 bases, in that order; junction bases with no gene match: 7. CDR3 sequence (DNA): TGTGCCAGCAGTGCTACGACAGGGAAATACGAGCAGTACTTC. Its translation: CASSATTGKYEQYF.

V and J are TRBV27 and TRBJ2-1, with 9 positions matching TRBD1. This CDR3 comprises 15 residues. The ends lost 6 bases at V and 2 bases at J; junction bases unmatched: 5. Germline CDR1 MNHEY, CDR2 SMNVEV (reference sequence). CDR3 protein: CASRQGASPYNEQFF. The DNA for the CDR3 is TGTGCCAGCAGACAGGGGGCCTCCCCCTACAATGAGCAGTTCTTC.

V usage is TRBV19 and J usage is TRBJ2-2, with D perhaps TRBD2 (6 bases). Trimming took off 5 bases at V and 5 bases at J, with 15 bases between the two ends. CDR3 length: 15 amino acids. Per germline, CDR1 LNHDA and CDR2 SQIVND (reference sequence). CDR3 region: CASSFPDRGTGELFF. The CDR3, as DNA: TGTGCCAGTAGTTTCCCGGACCGGGGGACCGGGGAGCTGTTTTTT.

The genes are TRBV28 and TRBJ1-2; D is possibly TRBD1 (5 bases). Trimming cost V 6 bases and J 7 bases, with 27 bases left between them. The CDR3 has 17 amino acids. Germline CDR1 and CDR2: MDHEN and SYDVKM. DNA for the CDR3: TGTGCCAGCAGGGGGACCCTGGAGGGGTTTAAAGATGTTGGCTACACCTTC. It encodes CASRGTLEGFKDVGYTF.

This chain uses TRBV27 with TRBJ1-4, with D hard to call. V was trimmed by 1 base and J by 0 bases, leaving 9 bases between them. The CDR3 has 16 amino acids. Germline CDR1 and CDR2: MNHEY and SMNVEV (reference sequence). CDR3 sequence: CASSLLATATNEKLFF. As DNA, the CDR3 is TGTGCCAGCAGTTTATTAGCGACTGCAACTAATGAAAAACTGTTTTTT.

This clone was detected only a few times. The genes are TRBV15 and TRBJ1-5; possible D gene TRBD1, 6 bases. V dropped 1 base and J dropped 2 bases, with 9 bases sitting between them. The CDR3 loop spans 15 amino acids. Germline CDR1 and CDR2: LNHNV and YYDKDF (reference sequence). This CDR3 reads CATSRAGDGNQPQHF. The CDR3 DNA follows: TGTGCCACCAGCAGAGCAGGGGATGGCAATCAGCCCCAGCATTTT.

V usage is TRBV10-1 and J usage is TRBJ2-3; 11 nucleotides match TRBD2. This CDR3 comprises 18 residues. With 6 bases clipped from V and 4 bases from J, the junction kept 15 bases outside the gene matches. Germline V gene sequence: CDR1 WNHNN, CDR2 SYGVQD (reference sequence). The CDR3, as DNA: TGCGCCAGCAGCCCTTTGACTAGCGGGACCTCACCCTCAGATACGCAGTATTTT. Translating gives CASSPLTSGTSPSDTQYF.

V and J are TRBV13 and TRBJ2-3; D is undetermined. Trimming pared 5 bases from V and 8 bases from J, leaving 11 bases between. The CDR3 has 12 amino acids. Germline values: CDR1 PRHDT, CDR2 FYEKMQ (reference sequence). CDR3 sequence reads: CASSPQWATQYF. Here the CDR3 DNA reads TGTGCCAGCAGCCCCCAGTGGGCTACGCAGTATTTT.

The genes are TRBV5-1 and TRBJ2-3, with 7 bases identical to TRBD2. Germline lookup yields CDR1 SGHRS and CDR2 YFSETQ. The CDR3 has 15 residues. The V and J ends lost 3 bases and 5 bases, in that order; junction bases with no gene match: 9. The CDR3 bases are TGCGCCAGCAGCTGGAGGGCGGGAGAGGTAGATACGCAGTATTTT. Translation: CASSWRAGEVDTQYF.

The rearrangement links TRBV5-4 to TRBJ1-1, with D uncertain. The CDR3 is 12 amino acids. CDR1 and CDR2 from the germline V gene are SGHNT and YYREEE (reference sequence). V lost 5 bases, J lost 3 bases, and 8 bases lay in between. The CDR3 nucleotides read TGTGCCAGCAGATTCGGAGACACTGAAGCTTTCTTT. Protein: CASRFGDTEAFF.

The rearrangement links TRBV5-1 to TRBJ1-3; the D is unclear. The V gene lost 6 bases and the J gene lost 3 bases, with 16 bases spanning the gap. The germline V gene has CDR1 SGHRS and CDR2 YFSETQ. CDR3 size: 15 residues. CDR3 protein: CASTLLPYGGNTIYF. The DNA for the CDR3 is TGCGCCAGCACCCTTCTCCCCTATGGTGGAAACACCATATATTTT.

This rearrangement joins TRBV5-6 to TRBJ2-1; the D gene is possibly TRBD2 (6 bases). This CDR3 is 15 amino acids long. V was trimmed by 2 bases and J by 0 bases, leaving 9 bases between them. Germline lookup yields CDR1 SGHDT and CDR2 YYEEEE. The CDR3 sequence: CASSFFGSSYNEQFF. CDR3 coding DNA: TGTGCCAGCAGCTTTTTCGGGAGCTCCTACAATGAGCAGTTCTTC.